Here is one T cell receptor (beta chain) with its context. Some clones are missing from TCRdb's copy, which holds only in-frame ones; the method was immunoSEQ multiplex PCR. The profile covers 400,000 to 450,000 clones, with about 91% appearing a single time and roughly 12% taken by the ten largest. This specimen belongs to a study of blood T cell repertoires in COVID-19. Study-level information: The United States, Italy and Spain supplied acute and convalescent COVID-19 samples. T cells, B-cell-depleted T cells, or PBMCs provided the cDNA or gDNA that served as material.

The TCR originated in a woman in her 50s with COVID-19, enrolled during active disease. Material: peripheral blood.

Here the CDR3 reads CASSLSTRPSTDTQYF. As DNA, the CDR3 is TGTGCCAGCAGCTTGTCGACTAGACCTAGCACAGATACGCAGTATTTT. This chain uses TRBV9 with TRBJ2-3, with a weak D call TRBD2 (6 bases). The CDR3 totals 16 residues. The V end was cut by 4 bases, the J end by 0 bases, with 15 bases between. The germline CDR1 and CDR2 sequences are SGDLS and YYNGEE.